The 8 T cell receptor beta chains listed next were all sequenced from one sample in a study of breast tumors, draining lymph nodes, adjacent tissues. Via MiXCR, TCRdb re-called the multiplex PCR reads, giving one row per CDR3 protein. This repertoire shows some 230,000 distinct CDR3 sequences, less than 40% found once; its top ten account for about 3.3%. Axillary draining lymph nodes of breast cancer patients supplied the node samples. The specimen was axillary lymph node tissue. The receptors here all came from a female donor with breast cancer. Some clones in this sample may be carry-over from other donors' samples.

This clonotype showed up just once. This may arise from a read error, as a much more abundant clone is one base away. This chain links TRBV6-1 with TRBJ2-2; D is perhaps TRBD2 (5 bases). The V gene's germline CDR1 is MNHNS and CDR2 SASEGT. The ends were cut back, 4 bases at V and 6 bases at J, with 15 bases in the middle. The CDR3 consists of 15 residues. The CDR3 sequence: CASSASHGTAGELFF. DNA for the CDR3: TGTGCCAGCAGTGCTAGCCACGGAACGGCCGGGGAGCTGTTTTTT.

This clonotype was detected many times. The chain has TRBV20-1 and TRBJ2-7, with 11 bases fitting TRBD2. CDR1 and CDR2 from the germline V gene are DFQATT and SNEGSKA (reference sequence). V shed 0 bases, J shed 6 bases, and the junction held 4 bases outside the gene matches. The CDR3 totals 14 residues. In DNA, the CDR3 is TGCAGTGCTAGAGAAGGGACTAGCGGCCTCGAGCAGTACTTC. Translated, it gives CSAREGTSGLEQYF.

On this clonotype: This may be a read error, as it is one base from a much larger clone. J is TRBJ2-3 and V is TRBV14, with 7 bases that match TRBD2. The V gene's germline CDR1 is SGHDN and CDR2 FVKESK. The CDR3 is 18 amino acids. CDR3 DNA: TGTGCCAGCGGCCAAGATCTGTTCACTAGCGAGGACACAGATACGCAGTATTTT. This codes for CASGQDLFTSEDTDTQYF.

The sample holds many counts of this clonotype. The chain joins TRBV5-1 to TRBJ2-7, with 11 positions matching TRBD2. Germline CDR1 SGHRS, CDR2 YFSETQ. The length of the CDR3 is 18 residues. V was clipped by 0 bases and J by 1 base; unmatched bases: 9. The CDR3 nucleotides are TGCGCCAGCAGCTTGGGACGTAGCGGGAGGGCCGTATCCTACGAGCAGTACTTC. Amino acid sequence: CASSLGRSGRAVSYEQYF.

The sample holds many counts of this clonotype. This chain uses TRBV28 with TRBJ1-3; D not certain. Germline V gene lookup returns CDR1 MDHEN and CDR2 SYDVKM. CDR3 length: 13 residues. V lost 5 bases and J lost 4, with 9 bases in between. CDR3 amino acids: CASSPLGGNTIYF. CDR3 sequence (DNA): TGTGCCAGCAGTCCCCTCGGAGGAAACACCATATATTTT. Supplemented by reference TRBV28 and TRBJ1-3, the full variable domain reads DVKVTQSSRYLVKRTGEKVFLECVQDMDHENMFWYRQDPGLGLRLIYFSYDVKMKEKGDIPEGYSVSREKKERFSLILESASTNQTSMYLCASSPLGGNTIYFGEGSWLTVV.

This clonotype was recorded many times. J is TRBJ2-2 and V is TRBV7-9; D not certain. V was cut by 1 base and J by 6 bases, with 12 bases left in between. The CDR3 totals 15 residues. From germline, CDR1 is SEHNR and CDR2 FQNEAQ (reference sequence). The CDR3 reads CASSLGTHSSGELFF. In DNA form, the CDR3 reads TGTGCCAGCAGCTTAGGAACACACTCCTCCGGGGAGCTGTTTTTT.

This clonotype was recorded many times. The chain links TRBV2 to TRBJ1-2; 7 bases agree with TRBD1. V dropped 7 bases and J dropped 0; count of bases not matched to a gene: 8. There are 15 residues in the CDR3. The germline CDR1 and CDR2 sequences are SNHLY and FYNNEI. Written as DNA, the CDR3 is TGTGCCAGCAATCGGGGGACAGACTCTAACTATGGCTACACCTTC. Translated: CASNRGTDSNYGYTF.

In this sample, this clonotype turned up many times. The CDR3 bases are TGCGCCAGCAGCCTATCTAGCGGGTGGGAAGGGACGCAGTATTTT. Translation: CASSLSSGWEGTQYF. The chain links TRBV5-1 to TRBJ2-3; TRBD2 aligns across 8 bases. This CDR3 spans 15 amino acids. With V trimmed by 4 bases and J by 9 bases, 13 bases remained unmatched. From germline, CDR1 is SGHRS and CDR2 YFSETQ.